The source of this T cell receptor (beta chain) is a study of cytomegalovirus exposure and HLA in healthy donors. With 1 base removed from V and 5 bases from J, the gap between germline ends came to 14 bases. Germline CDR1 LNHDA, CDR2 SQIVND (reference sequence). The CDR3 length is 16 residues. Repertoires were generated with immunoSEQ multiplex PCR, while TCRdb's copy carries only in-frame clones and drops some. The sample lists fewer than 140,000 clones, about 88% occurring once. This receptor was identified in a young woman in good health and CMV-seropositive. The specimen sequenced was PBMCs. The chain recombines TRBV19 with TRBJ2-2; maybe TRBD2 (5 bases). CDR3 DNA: TGTGCCAGTAGTATAGGTCGGGGTACAAGTACCGGGGAGCTGTTTTTT. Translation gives CASSIGRGTSTGELFF.